This is a list of T cell receptor beta chains from one sample in a study of CD8+ T cells in alopecia areata. The method was immunoSEQ multiplex PCR; TCRdb's version includes in-frame clones alone and lacks a portion of them. The sample includes about 180,000 clones, 50% to 75% of them seen just once. This specimen consisted of CD4+ T cells sorted from blood, obtained at approximately week 56, from a patient treated with tofacitinib. The receptors shown here come from a human donor with alopecia areata. Both conserved end residues are part of each CDR3. Each record gives: J gene, V gene, CDR3 length, clone size, D gene, CDR3 DNA, CDR3 protein. D genes are given only for firm matches. Rows may omit the clone size; those that give it use once, few, many or a size class.

TRBJ2-5 TRBV11-2 15 - TRBD2 TGTGCCAGCGGGCTAGCGGGGGAGAACCAAGAGACCCAGTACTTC CASGLAGENQETQYF
TRBJ2-6 TRBV5-6 19 - TRBD2 TGTGCCAGCAGCTTGGGCCCCGGACTAGCGGGGGCTGGGGCCAACGTCCTGACTTTC CASSLGPGLAGAGANVLTF
TRBJ2-4 TRBV29-1 15 - - TGCAGCGTTGTTGGGGGTTCCCCCGCCAAAAACATTCAGTACTTC CSVVGGSPAKNIQYF
TRBJ1-6 TRBV5-6 13 - - TGTGCCAGCGCCCCAGTCCGCAATTCACCCCTCCACTTT CASAPVRNSPLHF
TRBJ2-3 TRBV19 16 - TRBD1 TGTGCCAGTAGTATGGTCACCGGGACAGGGACAGATACGCAGTATTTT CASSMVTGTGTDTQYF
TRBJ2-7 TRBV10-2 14 few TRBD1 TGCGCCAGCAGTGAGCAGGGGGCGGGCTACGAGCAGTACTTC CASSEQGAGYEQYF
TRBJ2-7 TRBV10-3 12 - - TGTGCCATCAGTGAAAACGCCGGCGAGCAGTACTTC CAISENAGEQYF
TRBJ2-3 TRBV5-1 16 few - TGCGCCAGCAGCTTGGGCCGCGGGGCGGGCACAGATACGCAGTATTTT CASSLGRGAGTDTQYF
TRBJ1-2 TRBV14 12 - - TGTGCCAGCAGCCATCAAGGGTATGGCTACACCTTC CASSHQGYGYTF
TRBJ1-2 TRBV29-1 12 once TRBD1 TGCAGCGTCACGGACAGGGAAGGTGGCTACACCTTC CSVTDREGGYTF
TRBJ2-1 TRBV29-1 11 - - TGCAGCGTTCGGAGTAGCAATGAGCAGTTCTTC CSVRSSNEQFF
TRBJ1-2 TRBV7-2 16 - - TGTGCCAGCAGCCAGCGTTCGGGGGGCGTAAGCTATGGCTACACCTTC CASSQRSGGVSYGYTF
TRBJ1-2 TRBV5-1 14 - - TGCGCCAGCAGCTTGGACTTCCGAAACTATGGCTACACCTTC CASSLDFRNYGYTF
TRBJ1-6 TRBV6-1 15 - - TGTGCCAGCTCAGAACGGGGGGGGCGAGATTCACCCCTCCACTTT CASSERGGRDSPLHF
TRBJ1-6 TRBV7-9 14 - TRBD1 TGTGCCAGCAGCTCTGGACAGGGGAATTCACCCCTCCACTTT CASSSGQGNSPLHF
TRBJ2-3 TRBV15 14 - - TGTGCCACCAGCACGGGGGACCCCACAGATACGCAGTATTTT CATSTGDPTDTQYF
TRBJ2-2 TRBV29-1 15 - TRBD1 TGCAGCGTTGACTCTGGGACAGGGTATACCGGGGAGCTGTTTTTT CSVDSGTGYTGELFF
TRBJ2-5 TRBV4-1 15 once - TGCGCCAGCAGCCAAGTTCTTGGCAACCAAGAGACCCAGTACTTC CASSQVLGNQETQYF
TRBJ1-2 TRBV4-1 16 few - TGCGCCAGCAGCCAAGATTTGGGGACCCAGTCCGGCGGCTACACCTTC CASSQDLGTQSGGYTF
TRBJ1-2 TRBV4-1 16 - TRBD1 TGCGCCAGCAGCCAGTTTGGGACAGAAGCTAACTATGGCTACACCTTC CASSQFGTEANYGYTF
TRBJ1-6 TRBV30 15 - TRBD1 TGTGCCTGGAGTCCACCCCCCCGACAGGGTCGGCCCCTCCACTTT CAWSPPPRQGRPLHF
TRBJ1-5 TRBV7-8 14 - TRBD1 TGTGCCAGCAGCTTGGACAGGGGAAATCAGCCCCAGCATTTT CASSLDRGNQPQHF
TRBJ1-6 TRBV7-9 18 - - TGTGCCAGCAGCTTAGGGCAGGGGCGACTTATGGAAAATTCACCCCTCCACTTT CASSLGQGRLMENSPLHF
TRBJ1-2 TRBV7-2 14 - - TGTGCCAGCAGCTTAGCAGGAACAGTTGAAGGCTACACCTTC CASSLAGTVEGYTF
TRBJ2-5 TRBV4-1 13 few - TGCGCCAGCAGCCAGCTTCAGAAAGAGACCCAGTACTTC CASSQLQKETQYF
TRBJ2-7 TRBV5-1 14 few - TGCGCCAGCAGCCCGGGACCGTCATACTACGAGCAGTACTTC CASSPGPSYYEQYF
TRBJ1-1 TRBV29-1 12 few - TGCAGCGTCCAAGGGGGGTACACTGAAGCTTTCTTT CSVQGGYTEAFF
TRBJ1-2 TRBV7-2 13 - - TGTGCCAGCAGCTTAGAGCGACAGTATGGCTACACCTTC CASSLERQYGYTF
TRBJ2-4 TRBV29-1 15 few TRBD1 TGCAGCGTTTCACCCCCGGGACAGGGGGGATACATTCAGTACTTC CSVSPPGQGGYIQYF
TRBJ2-7 TRBV2 11 few - TGTGCCAGCACGCCGGCAAGGGAGCAGTACTTC CASTPAREQYF
TRBJ2-7 TRBV9 15 many TRBD1 TGTGCCAGCAGCGTACAGGAAGGGGGCCCCTACGAGCAGTACTTC CASSVQEGGPYEQYF
TRBJ2-5 TRBV29-1 14 - TRBD2 TGCAGCGTAAATGTTGCGGGGGGTAAAGAGACCCAGTACTTC CSVNVAGGKETQYF
TRBJ2-5 TRBV30 16 - TRBD1 TGTGCCTGGAGACGGACCCTCGACAGGGGGCCGGAGACCCAGTACTTC CAWRRTLDRGPETQYF
TRBJ2-1 TRBV5-1 14 once - TGCGCCAGCAGCTTGTTGACTAACGACAATGAGCAGTTCTTC CASSLLTNDNEQFF
TRBJ1-1 TRBV7-8 16 - - TGTGCCAGCAGCTCTCACCACAGCGAAGCCAACACTGAAGCTTTCTTT CASSSHHSEANTEAFF
TRBJ2-7 TRBV11-2 12 few TRBD2 TGTGCCAGCAGCTCTAGCGGGACTGTTCGGTACTTC CASSSSGTVRYF
TRBJ2-3 TRBV5-8 15 - - TGTGCCAGCAGTTTGATCGGTTCTGACACAGATACGCAGTATTTT CASSLIGSDTDTQYF
TRBJ1-4 TRBV7-9 13 - - TGTGCCAGCGGAGGTCCCGAGCGAGAAAAACTGTTTTTT CASGGPEREKLFF
TRBJ2-7 TRBV4-2 15 - TRBD1 TGTGCCAGCAGCCAACCGGACAGGATCTCCTACGAGCAGTACTTC CASSQPDRISYEQYF
TRBJ2-5 TRBV5-1 15 - TRBD2 TGCGCCAGCACGTCGGGAGGGCGAAACCAAGAGACCCAGTACTTC CASTSGGRNQETQYF
TRBJ1-2 TRBV29-1 13 - TRBD1 TGCAGCGTAGCTCCTCGACAGGGTCGGGGCTACACCTTC CSVAPRQGRGYTF
TRBJ2-5 TRBV13 17 - TRBD2 TGTGCCAGCAGCTTACTAGCGGGGGGGCCGGGCCAAGAGACCCAGTACTTC CASSLLAGGPGQETQYF
TRBJ1-5 TRBV30 12 - - TGTGCCTGGAGTGTAGAGGGTTCGCCCCAGCATTTT CAWSVEGSPQHF
TRBJ2-1 TRBV10-3 17 few TRBD2 TGTGCCATCAGTGAGTCCCGAGGCCGCGGGAGCTACAATGAGCAGTTCTTC CAISESRGRGSYNEQFF
TRBJ2-7 TRBV29-1 13 - - TGCAGCTGTGAAGGAGGGCGGCCCTACGAGCAGTACTTC CSCEGGRPYEQYF
TRBJ1-2 TRBV7-2 15 - TRBD1 TGTGCCAGCAGTACGGGACAGCCGCCTCGCTATGGCTACACCTTC CASSTGQPPRYGYTF
TRBJ2-2 TRBV29-1 12 few - TGCAGCGTTGCAGGGGGGACCGGGGAGCTGTTTTTT CSVAGGTGELFF
TRBJ1-1 TRBV5-1 16 few - TGCGCCAGCAGCTTGCGTCAAGGCGGGGGGTATACTGAAGCTTTCTTT CASSLRQGGGYTEAFF
TRBJ2-5 TRBV4-1 13 - - TGCGCCAGCAGCCAAGAGAATCATAGTTCTCAGTACTTC CASSQENHSSQYF
TRBJ1-2 TRBV2 15 - - TGTGCCAGCAGTGAAGACCAGGGTCCTTCCTATGGCTACACCTTC CASSEDQGPSYGYTF
TRBJ2-7 TRBV29-1 15 - TRBD1 TGCAGCGTGCGCCGACGGGGACAGGGTGTCTCTAGGGAGTACTTC CSVRRRGQGVSREYF
TRBJ1-4 TRBV5-1 15 - - TGCGCCAGCAGCTTGGACTATGTGGGTGGCGAAAAACTGTTTTTT CASSLDYVGGEKLFF
TRBJ1-1 TRBV5-1 13 - - TGCGCCAGCAGCTTGGAGGTGAGAACTGAAGCTTTCTTT CASSLEVRTEAFF
TRBJ2-3 TRBV2 16 - TRBD2 TGTGCCAGCACTGTGGCGGGGGGGCCCAGAACGGATACGCAGTATTTT CASTVAGGPRTDTQYF
TRBJ2-1 TRBV15 12 - TRBD2 TGTGCCACCAGGGCTAGCGGGGGATGGCAGTTCTTC CATRASGGWQFF